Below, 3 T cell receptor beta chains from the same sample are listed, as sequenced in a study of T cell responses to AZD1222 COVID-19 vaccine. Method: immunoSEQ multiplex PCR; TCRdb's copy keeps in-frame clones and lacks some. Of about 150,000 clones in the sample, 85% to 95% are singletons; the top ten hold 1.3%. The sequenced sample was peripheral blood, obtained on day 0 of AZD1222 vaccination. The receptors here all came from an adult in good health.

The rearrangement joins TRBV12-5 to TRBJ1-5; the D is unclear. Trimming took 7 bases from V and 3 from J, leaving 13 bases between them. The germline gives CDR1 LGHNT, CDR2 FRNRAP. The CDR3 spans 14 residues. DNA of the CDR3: TGTGCTAGTGCCTTCTCTGGTCACAATCAGCCCCAGCATTTT. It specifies CASAFSGHNQPQHF.

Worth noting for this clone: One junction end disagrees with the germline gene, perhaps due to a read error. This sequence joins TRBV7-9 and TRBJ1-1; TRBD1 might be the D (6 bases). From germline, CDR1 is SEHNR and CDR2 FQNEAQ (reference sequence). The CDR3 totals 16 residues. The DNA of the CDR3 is TGTGCCAGCAGCTCCTCGGGGGGCGCTCTGAATACTGAAGCTTTCTTT. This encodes CASSSSGGALNTEAFF.

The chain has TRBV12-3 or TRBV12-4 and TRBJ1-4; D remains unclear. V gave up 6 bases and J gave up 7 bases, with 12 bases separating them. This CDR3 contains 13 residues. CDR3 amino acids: CASSVNIVEKLFF. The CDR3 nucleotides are TGTGCCAGCAGCGTCAACATTGTTGAAAAACTGTTTTTT.